This passage covers 18 T cell receptor beta chains from one sample sequenced in a study of blood T cell repertoires in COVID-19. Data came from immunoSEQ multiplex PCR; TCRdb stores just in-frame clones and leaves some out. This table has about 150,000 clones, about 87% appearing once. The sample comprised peripheral blood. The receptors originated from a man between 60 and 75 years old with active or convalescent COVID-19.

The chain couples TRBV5-1 to TRBJ2-5, with TRBD2 matching over 10 bases. Germline V gives CDR1 SGHRS, CDR2 YFSETQ. The junction had 7 bases not matched to a gene; V was cut back by 0 bases and J by 5 bases. The CDR3 totals 16 residues. Written as DNA, the CDR3 is TGCGCCAGCAGCTTGGAGCCTAGCGGGAGTAGTGAGACCCAGTACTTC. This translates into CASSLEPSGSSETQYF.

V and J are TRBV9 and TRBJ2-2; perhaps TRBD2 as D (6 bases). V gave up 4 bases and J gave up 9 bases, with 22 bases separating them. This CDR3 spans 16 amino acids. CDR1 is SGDLS and CDR2 is YYNGEE in the germline V gene. Here the CDR3 DNA reads TGTGCCAGCAGCAAACTCGGGACTCCAGGGCTTAGGGAGCTGTTTTTT. Amino acids: CASSKLGTPGLRELFF.

The chain is built from TRBV10-2 and TRBJ2-1; 14 bases line up with TRBD2. The CDR3 runs 15 residues. Trimming cost V 6 bases and J 8 bases; bases outside gene matches: 6. CDR1 and CDR2 from the germline V gene are WSHSY and SAAADI. CDR3: CASRGGLAGVHEQFF. The CDR3 DNA follows: TGCGCCAGCAGGGGGGGACTAGCGGGAGTCCATGAGCAGTTCTTC.

V and J are TRBV3-1 (or the pseudogene TRBV3-2) and TRBJ2-7; 10 bases agree with TRBD2. Germline V CDR1 and CDR2: LGHDT, YNNKEL (reference sequence). The CDR3 is made up of 15 amino acids. The V and J ends lost 3 bases and 1 base, in that order; junction bases with no gene match: 3. CDR3 protein: CASSHKREGSYEQYF. The CDR3, as DNA: TGTGCCAGCAGCCATAAGCGGGAGGGGTCCTACGAGCAGTACTTC.

The chain has TRBV4-2 and TRBJ2-7; D unclear. The length of the CDR3 is 14 residues. V lost 1 base, J lost 0 bases, and 7 bases lay in between. Looked up from germline, CDR1 is LGHNA and CDR2 is YNFKEQ. CDR3 DNA: TGTGCCAGCAGCCAAGGTCGAGGCTCCTACGAGCAGTACTTC. Translated: CASSQGRGSYEQYF.

The V gene is TRBV7-2, the J gene TRBJ1-5; 7 bases align to TRBD1. CDR3 length equals 16 residues. The trim removed 1 base at V and 1 base at J, leaving 4 bases unmatched. Germline CDR1 SGHTA, CDR2 FQGNSA. The chain's CDR3 is CASSLGAGGSNQPQHF. The DNA for the CDR3 is TGTGCCAGCAGCTTAGGGGCAGGGGGGAGCAATCAGCCCCAGCATTTT.

This clone was detected once. The genes are TRBV19 and TRBJ1-5; D call uncertain. Trimming stripped 5 bases from V and 9 bases from J, with 11 bases between. The CDR3 is 12 residues long. Germline values: CDR1 LNHDA, CDR2 SQIVND (reference sequence). The CDR3 loop is CASSAPEAPQHF. In nucleotides, the CDR3 is TGTGCCAGTAGTGCCCCCGAGGCGCCCCAGCATTTT.

This clone appeared once. The chain is built from TRBV15 and TRBJ2-1; TRBD2 might be the D (5 bases). The V and J ends lost 2 bases and 8 bases respectively, with 25 bases between them. The length of the CDR3 is 18 residues. CDR1 and CDR2 from the germline V gene are LNHNV and YYDKDF (reference sequence). The CDR3 loop reads CATSRPDAPRVVRDEQFF. The CDR3, as DNA: TGTGCCACCAGCAGACCGGACGCTCCGAGGGTAGTTAGGGATGAGCAGTTCTTC.

The chain recombines TRBV4-3 with TRBJ1-1, with TRBD1 identical over 7 bases. CDR3 length equals 15 residues. Looked up from germline, CDR1 is LGHNA and CDR2 is YSLEER. With V trimmed by 0 bases and J by 5 bases, 6 bases remained unmatched. The CDR3 sequence: CASSQDRRGRTEAFF. The CDR3 DNA follows: TGCGCCAGCAGCCAAGACCGAAGGGGGCGGACTGAAGCTTTCTTT.

The chain has TRBV25-1 and TRBJ2-1, with D perhaps TRBD1 (7 bases). The germline CDR1 and CDR2 sequences are MGHDK and SYGVNS. CDR3 length equals 15 residues. Trimming removed 1 base from V and 5 bases from J, with 12 bases in between. CDR3 sequence reads: CASSELAGGNNEQFF. In DNA form, the CDR3 reads TGTGCCAGCAGTGAATTGGCAGGGGGGAACAATGAGCAGTTCTTC.

This chain joins TRBV6-2 or TRBV6-3 and TRBJ2-1; TRBD2 matches at 10 bases. Germline V gene lookup returns CDR1 MNHEY and CDR2 SVGEGT. The CDR3 covers 16 residues. V trimming: 6 bases; J trimming: 4 bases; junction bases outside the gene matches: 9. CDR3 nucleotide sequence: TGTGCCAGCAGCTCCGATCGGACTAGCGGTTACAATGAGCAGTTCTTC. The encoded protein is CASSSDRTSGYNEQFF.

The chain uses TRBV19 and TRBJ2-1, with D uncertain. CDR3 length equals 16 residues. V lost 6 bases to trimming and J lost 1 base, with 16 bases between them. Germline V gene lookup returns CDR1 LNHDA and CDR2 SQIVND (reference sequence). CDR3 DNA sequence: TGTGCCAGTAGACCGCGGAGCGACTGGTCCTACAATGAGCAGTTCTTC. Translated, it gives CASRPRSDWSYNEQFF.

This chain joins TRBV28 and TRBJ2-7, with TRBD2 matching 10 bases. This CDR3 is built from 18 residues. Per the germline V gene, CDR1 is MDHEN and CDR2 is SYDVKM. The V gene end was trimmed by 5 bases and the J gene end by 4 bases; junction bases not matched to a gene: 17. In nucleotides, the CDR3 is TGTGCCAGCAGTACGATAGGTGCCCTAGCGGGAGCGTGGTACGAGCAGTACTTC. Protein product: CASSTIGALAGAWYEQYF.

The gene calls are TRBV30 and TRBJ2-7; TRBD2 matches 14 bases. With 8 bases clipped from V and 5 bases from J, the junction kept 5 bases outside the gene matches. This CDR3 is 13 amino acids long. Germline loops: CDR1 GTSNPN, CDR2 SVGIG (reference sequence). The DNA of the CDR3 is TGTGCCGGGACTAGCGGGAGTTGGAACGAGCAGTACTTC. Translation: CAGTSGSWNEQYF.

The chain is built from TRBV6-5 and TRBJ1-5; 9 nucleotides align to TRBD1. With V trimmed by 6 bases and J by 1 base, 4 bases remained unmatched. This CDR3 is built from 15 residues. CDR1 and CDR2 from the germline V gene are MNHEY and SVGAGI. In nucleotides, the CDR3 is TGTGCCAGCAGCGTGGGGACAGGGAGCAATCAGCCCCAGCATTTT. It codes for CASSVGTGSNQPQHF.

The V call is TRBV28, the J call TRBJ2-1; D gene ambiguous. From germline, CDR1 is MDHEN and CDR2 SYDVKM. V lost 5 bases to trimming and J lost 2 bases, with 10 bases between them. This CDR3 contains 14 residues. Written as DNA, the CDR3 is TGTGCCAGCAGTAGCGCGCCGGCCTACAATGAGCAGTTCTTC. Amino acids: CASSSAPAYNEQFF.

The chain joins TRBV9 to TRBJ1-6; D gene unclear. The V end lost 4 bases, the J end lost 0 bases, and 8 bases lay between the germline ends. The CDR3 spans 15 residues. Looked up from germline, CDR1 is SGDLS and CDR2 is YYNGEE. This CDR3 reads CASSPSPSYNSPLHF. DNA for the CDR3: TGTGCCAGCAGCCCCTCCCCCTCCTATAATTCACCCCTCCACTTT.

J is TRBJ2-7 and V is TRBV19; no reliable D call. Between the trimmed V and J ends, which lost 7 bases and 0 bases, there was a span of 10 bases. Looked up from germline, CDR1 is LNHDA and CDR2 is SQIVND (reference sequence). CDR3 length: 13 amino acids. The CDR3 protein is CASKRQNSYEQYF. CDR3 coding DNA: TGTGCCAGTAAGCGCCAGAACTCCTACGAGCAGTACTTC. Drawing the rest from reference TRBV19 and TRBJ2-7, the complete variable domain is DGGITQSPKYLFRKEGQNVTLSCEQNLNHDAMYWYRQDPGQGLRLIYYSQIVNDFQKGDIAEGYSVSREKKESFPLTVTSAQKNPTAFYLCASKRQNSYEQYFGPGTRLTVT.